Described below is a single T cell receptor (beta chain) sequence and its context. Clones were read by immunoSEQ multiplex PCR, and TCRdb kept only the in-frame ones, dropping some. Of about 400,000 clones listed, 89% are singletons. CDR1 GTSNPN and CDR2 SVGIG come from the germline V gene (reference sequence). The CDR3 is 16 amino acids. V gave up 5 bases and J gave up 2 bases; unmatched junction bases: 15. These data are taken from a study of Ad26.COV2.S vaccination and SARS-CoV-2 variants. The overall study: Donor participated within the Ad26.COV2.S arm of the COV1001 trial.

The treatment here: some 20 received Ad26.COV2.S at low or high dose, single or two shots; about 5 received placebo; per-sample allocation not given. The study sampled participants on day 63 after the first vaccine or placebo injection. This person who donated was an adult of 18-55 years in Boston. Sequencing was performed on peripheral blood, taken in a trial of Ad26.COV2.S vaccine versus placebo. The TCR originated in a person aged 18 to 59 who received the Ad26.COV2.S COVID-19 vaccine or a placebo. The chain links TRBV30 to TRBJ2-7; TRBD2 aligns across 7 bases. The CDR3, as DNA: TGTGCCTGGGTCCTTTCCGGGAGGAGGACCCCCTACGAGCAGTACTTC. It codes for CAWVLSGRRTPYEQYF.